Sequencing of this T cell receptor (beta chain) was carried out in a study of shared T cell receptors in the human thymus. V was cut by 4 bases and J by 5 bases, with 18 bases left in between. The germline CDR1 and CDR2 sequences are SGHTA and FQGNSA. CDR3 size: 15 residues. The table came from immunoSEQ multiplex PCR; TCRdb's copy has only in-frame clones and leaves some out. This sample has almost 550,000 clones, with around 78% found just once. The sample was also reused in another study, on human thymus T cells.

The chain employs TRBV7-2 and TRBJ2-7, with D possibly TRBD2 on 5 matching bases. The source of this sequence is a boy younger than two with a congenital heart defect. The specimen was thymocytes. CDR3 region: CASSYSSPLGDEQYF. The CDR3 coding sequence is TGTGCCAGCAGCTACTCCAGCCCTTTGGGAGACGAGCAGTACTTC.